These 18 T cell receptor beta chains originate from one sample sequenced in a study of blood T cell repertoires in COVID-19. Generated by immunoSEQ multiplex PCR, the TCRdb table keeps only in-frame clones and is missing some. The sample holds 390,000 or so clones; more than 80% are singletons and the top ten take more than 1.4%. The sequencing sample was made of peripheral blood. These receptors came from a woman aged 25 to 39 with active or convalescent COVID-19.

The chain joins TRBV5-1 to TRBJ2-3; TRBD2 agrees at 9 bases. The germline CDR1 and CDR2 sequences are SGHRS and YFSETQ. CDR3 length equals 16 residues. V gave up 3 bases and J gave up 0 bases; unmatched junction bases: 5. As DNA, the CDR3 is TGCGCCAGCAGCTGGACAGCGGGGGGTAGCACAGATACGCAGTATTTT. This gives the protein CASSWTAGGSTDTQYF.

The CDR3 loop reads CATSDYGQGGHSPLHF. In DNA form, the CDR3 reads TGTGCCACCAGTGACTACGGACAGGGTGGGCATTCACCCCTCCACTTT. This chain uses TRBV24-1 with TRBJ1-6; 8 bases line up with TRBD1. There are 16 residues in the CDR3. V shed 4 bases and J 8 bases; nucleotides not matched to a gene: 9. CDR1 is KGHDR and CDR2 is SFDVKD in the germline V gene.

The rearrangement uses TRBV27 and TRBJ2-7; TRBD1 is a possible D gene (5 bases). The V gene's germline CDR1 is MNHEY and CDR2 SMNVEV (reference sequence). V was cut by 6 bases and J by 6 bases, with 15 bases left in between. The CDR3 has 13 residues. CDR3: CASSLTVRLEQYF. In DNA form, the CDR3 reads TGTGCCAGCAGCCTGACAGTTCGGCTCGAGCAGTACTTC.

The chain recombines TRBV19 with TRBJ2-7; 7 bases match TRBD2. The CDR3 length is 15 residues. Looked up from germline, CDR1 is LNHDA and CDR2 is SQIVND (reference sequence). V was pared by 5 bases and J by 5 bases, with 12 bases of the junction left unmatched. Here the CDR3 DNA reads TGTGCCAGTAGTCCCCAGGGTGGGGGACTAAACGAGCAGTACTTC. Translation gives CASSPQGGGLNEQYF.

The chain employs TRBV20-1 and TRBJ2-5, with TRBD1 matching 8 bases. There are 14 residues in the CDR3. J lost 2 bases, V lost 3 bases, and 5 bases had no gene match. Per the germline V gene, CDR1 is DFQATT and CDR2 is SNEGSKA (reference sequence). The CDR3 reads CSASSDRDQETQYF. As DNA, the CDR3 is TGCAGTGCTAGTTCGGACAGGGATCAAGAGACCCAGTACTTC.

This rearrangement joins TRBV10-3 to TRBJ2-7; weak D call: TRBD2 (6 bases). The germline V gene encodes CDR1 ENHRY and CDR2 SYGVKD. This CDR3 comprises 16 residues. CDR3 region: CAVSESPGGGAYEQYF. The CDR3 region has the DNA TGTGCGGTCAGTGAGTCCCCCGGGGGTGGGGCCTACGAGCAGTACTTC.

The chain links TRBV15 to TRBJ2-1, with TRBD1 identical over 11 bases. CDR1 and CDR2 (germline): LNHNV, YYDKDF (reference sequence). This CDR3 spans 15 amino acids. V gave up 0 bases and J gave up 10 bases; unmatched junction bases: 5. The CDR3 here is CATSRDRTGGREQFF. In DNA, the CDR3 is TGTGCCACCAGCAGAGATCGGACAGGGGGCAGGGAGCAGTTCTTC.

The CDR3 here is CASSYAPGQGVTEAFF. The CDR3 DNA reads TGTGCCAGCAGTTACGCCCCGGGACAGGGTGTCACTGAAGCTTTCTTT. The chain is built from TRBV6-6 and TRBJ1-1; TRBD1 agrees at 9 bases. This CDR3 contains 16 residues. V was pared by 2 bases and J by 4 bases, with 8 bases of the junction left unmatched. The V gene's germline CDR1 is MNHNY and CDR2 SVGAGI (reference sequence).

The chain links TRBV28 to TRBJ1-6, with D hard to call. The CDR3 totals 14 residues. V gave up 6 bases and J gave up 2 bases, with 8 bases separating them. The germline V gene encodes CDR1 MDHEN and CDR2 SYDVKM. CDR3 in DNA: TGTGCCAGCAGCGCGGAGACCTATAATTCACCCCTCCACTTT. Translated: CASSAETYNSPLHF.

This rearrangement joins TRBV19 to TRBJ2-7; TRBD1 matches at 8 bases. CDR1 and CDR2 (germline): LNHDA, SQIVND (reference sequence). CDR3 size: 17 residues. V lost 4 bases and J lost 3; bases outside the gene matches: 14. Written as DNA, the CDR3 is TGTGCCAGTAGTAGAGTTGGCCGGACAGGGAACGACTACGAGCAGTACTTC. Translation: CASSRVGRTGNDYEQYF.

This sequence joins TRBV18 and TRBJ2-2; D may be TRBD1 (5 bases). The germline V gene encodes CDR1 KGHSH and CDR2 LQKENI. This CDR3 contains 15 residues. The V end lost 6 bases, the J end lost 5 bases, and 16 bases lay between the germline ends. CDR3 in amino acids: CASSPQGTRTGELFF. CDR3 sequence (DNA): TGTGCCAGCTCTCCCCAGGGTACGAGGACCGGGGAGCTGTTTTTT.

V gene TRBV7-8 combines with J gene TRBJ2-1; 9 positions match TRBD2. Germline loops: CDR1 SGHVS, CDR2 FQNEAQ. The CDR3 sequence is 17 residues long. With 2 bases clipped from V and 2 bases from J, the junction kept 7 bases outside the gene matches. This CDR3 is CASSLQFAGGTYNEQFF. The CDR3 DNA reads TGTGCCAGCAGCTTACAATTCGCGGGGGGGACCTACAATGAGCAGTTCTTC.

This clone has only a few counts. The chain couples TRBV15 to TRBJ1-5, with D possibly being TRBD1 (6 bases). Trimming removed 0 bases from V and 1 base from J, with 25 bases in between. There are 21 residues in the CDR3. CDR1 is LNHNV and CDR2 is YYDKDF in the germline V gene (reference sequence). CDR3 amino acids: CATSRDLPDRERVGSNQPQHF. The CDR3 DNA is TGTGCCACCAGCAGAGATTTACCGGACAGAGAAAGAGTGGGAAGCAATCAGCCCCAGCATTTT. Variable domain in full (rest from reference TRBV15 and TRBJ1-5): DAMVIQNPRYQVTQFGKPVTLSCSQTLNHNVMYWYQQKSSQAPKLLFHYYDKDFNNEADTPDNFQSRRPNTSFCFLDIRSPGLGDTAMYLCATSRDLPDRERVGSNQPQHFGDGTRLSIL.

This clone was seen only a few times. V is TRBV9 and J is TRBJ1-1; D ambiguous. Germline V gene data show CDR1 as SGDLS and CDR2 as YYNGEE. The CDR3 contains 14 residues. Trimming took 3 bases from V and 0 from J, leaving 9 bases between them. CDR3 sequence reads: CASSDGRMNTEAFF. CDR3 bases: TGTGCCAGCAGCGACGGTAGAATGAACACTGAAGCTTTCTTT.

This chain joins TRBV5-1 and TRBJ2-1; weak D call: TRBD1 (6 bases). Trimming took 3 bases from V and 0 from J, leaving 7 bases between them. The CDR3 is made up of 14 amino acids. Per the germline V gene, CDR1 is SGHRS and CDR2 is YFSETQ. The CDR3 loop reads CASSSDSSYNEQFF. The CDR3 nucleotides read TGCGCCAGCAGCTCGGACAGCTCCTACAATGAGCAGTTCTTC. The full variable domain, with the rest looked up from reference TRBV5-1 and TRBJ2-1, is KAGVTQTPRYLIKTRGQQVTLSCSPISGHRSVSWYQQTPGQGLQFLFEYFSETQRNKGNFPGRFSGRQFSNSRSEMNVSTLELGDSALYLCASSSDSSYNEQFFGPGTRLTVL.

The V gene is TRBV3-1 (or the pseudogene TRBV3-2), the J gene TRBJ2-1, with D unresolved. This CDR3 region has 15 residues. The V end lost 0 bases, the J end lost 3 bases, and 9 bases lay between the germline ends. The germline CDR1 and CDR2 sequences are LGHDT and YNNKEL (reference sequence). The CDR3 DNA reads as TGTGCCAGCAGCCAAGATGGGCAAAGCTACAATGAGCAGTTCTTC. Amino acid sequence: CASSQDGQSYNEQFF.

This clone was picked up a small number of times. The chain couples TRBV30 to TRBJ1-1; D is unclear. This CDR3 is 13 amino acids long. The germline V and J ends were trimmed by 2 bases and 6 bases, with 13 bases remaining between them. Germline-derived CDR1 and CDR2 are GTSNPN and SVGIG (reference sequence). In DNA form, the CDR3 reads TGTGCCTGGAGTTTAATGAGGGAATCTGAAGCTTTCTTT. Protein: CAWSLMRESEAFF.

The J gene is TRBJ2-1, the V gene TRBV23-1; 8 nucleotides align to TRBD2. TRBV23-1 is labeled an ORF, and its function is uncertain. V gave up 0 bases and J gave up 8 bases; unmatched junction bases: 12. This CDR3 has 17 residues. The CDR3 region has the DNA TGCGCCAGCAGTCAATCTCGGGGGGGCGCGTCCTCTCATGAGCAGTTCTTC. Translating it yields CASSQSRGGASSHEQFF.